Given below is one TCR beta chain in context. The data are from a study of blood T cell repertoires in COVID-19. Study in general: The samples span acute and convalescent COVID-19 from the United States, Italy and Spain.

The CDR3 spans 14 residues. V shed 7 bases and J 4 bases; nucleotides not matched to a gene: 9. The germline V gene has CDR1 LNHDA and CDR2 SQIVND (reference sequence). Participants had their cohort set by participant-reported clinical history. Recovery meant two consecutive negative NP/OP PCR tests, professional clearance, or resolved symptoms. Original methodology: How many nucleated cells were present was estimated from reference gene primer amplification. Here immunoSEQ multiplex PCR was the method, and the copy in TCRdb shows in-frame clones only, minus some. Clone size and the V and J calls come from that table; the DNA yielded D and trimming. This table has about 150,000 clones, roughly 80% appearing once.

Specimen: PBMCs or T cells enriched from blood (not recorded which). The sequence was obtained from a woman aged 40 to 50 who had recovered from COVID-19. The chain is built from TRBV19 and TRBJ1-2, with 7 bases lining up with TRBD1. CDR3 sequence: CASNLQGNVYGYTF. The DNA for the CDR3 is TGTGCCAGTAACTTACAGGGGAACGTCTATGGCTACACCTTC.